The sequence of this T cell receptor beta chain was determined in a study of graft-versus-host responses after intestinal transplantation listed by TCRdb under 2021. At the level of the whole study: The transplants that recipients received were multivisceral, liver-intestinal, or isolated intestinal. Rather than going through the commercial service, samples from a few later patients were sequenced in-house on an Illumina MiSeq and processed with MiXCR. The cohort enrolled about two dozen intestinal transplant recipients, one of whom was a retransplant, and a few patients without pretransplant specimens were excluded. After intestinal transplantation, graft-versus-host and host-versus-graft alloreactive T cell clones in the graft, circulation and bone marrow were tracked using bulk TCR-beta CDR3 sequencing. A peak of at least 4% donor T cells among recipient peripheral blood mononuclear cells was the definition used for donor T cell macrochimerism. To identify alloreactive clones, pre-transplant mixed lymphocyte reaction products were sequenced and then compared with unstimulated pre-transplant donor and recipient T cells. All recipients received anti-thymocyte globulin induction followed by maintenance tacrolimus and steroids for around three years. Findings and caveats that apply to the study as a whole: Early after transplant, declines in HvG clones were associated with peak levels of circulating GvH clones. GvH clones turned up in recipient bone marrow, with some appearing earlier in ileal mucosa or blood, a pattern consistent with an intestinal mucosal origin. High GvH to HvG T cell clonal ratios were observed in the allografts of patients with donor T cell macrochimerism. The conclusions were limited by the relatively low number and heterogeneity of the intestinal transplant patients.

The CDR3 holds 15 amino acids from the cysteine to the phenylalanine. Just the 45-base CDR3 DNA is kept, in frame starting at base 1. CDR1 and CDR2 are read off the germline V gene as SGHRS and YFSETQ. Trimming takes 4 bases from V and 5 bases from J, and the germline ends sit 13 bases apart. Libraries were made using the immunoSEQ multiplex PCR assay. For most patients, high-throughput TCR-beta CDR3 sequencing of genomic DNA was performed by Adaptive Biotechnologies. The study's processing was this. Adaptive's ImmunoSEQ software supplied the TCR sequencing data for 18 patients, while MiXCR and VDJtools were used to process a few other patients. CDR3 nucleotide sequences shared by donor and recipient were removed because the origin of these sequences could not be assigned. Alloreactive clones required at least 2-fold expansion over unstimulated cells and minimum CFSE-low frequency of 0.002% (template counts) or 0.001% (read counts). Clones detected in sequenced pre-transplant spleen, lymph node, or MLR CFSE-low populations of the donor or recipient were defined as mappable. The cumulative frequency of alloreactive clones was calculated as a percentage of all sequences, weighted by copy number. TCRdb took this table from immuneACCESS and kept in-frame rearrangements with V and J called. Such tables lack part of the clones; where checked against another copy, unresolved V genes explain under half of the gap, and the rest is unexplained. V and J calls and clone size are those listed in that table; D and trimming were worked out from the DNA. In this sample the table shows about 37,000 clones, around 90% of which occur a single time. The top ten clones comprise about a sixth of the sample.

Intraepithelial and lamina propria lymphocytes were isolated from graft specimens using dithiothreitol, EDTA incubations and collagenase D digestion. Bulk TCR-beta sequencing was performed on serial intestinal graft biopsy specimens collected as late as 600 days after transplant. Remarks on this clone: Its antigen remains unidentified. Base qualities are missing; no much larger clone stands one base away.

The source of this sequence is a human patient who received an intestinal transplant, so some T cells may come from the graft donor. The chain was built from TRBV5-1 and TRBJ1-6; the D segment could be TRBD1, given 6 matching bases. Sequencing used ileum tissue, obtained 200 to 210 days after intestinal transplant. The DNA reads TGCGCCAGCAGCCAGCCGGGACAAAATAATTCACCCCTCCACTTT. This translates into CASSQPGQNNSPLHF.